This T cell receptor (beta chain) derives from a study of T cells after yellow fever vaccination. Study background: SMART-Seq v4 Ultra Low Input prepared the low-cell-number fractions.

Study-wide results and caveats: Some clonotypes, a small share, were shared between CD4 and CD8 compartments. Reappearance after the booster was seen for most primary-vaccination clones, at roughly 96% CD4 and 70% to 90% CD8.

As TCR cDNA was made by 5'RACE template switching, a universal primer site and UMIs were added. TCRdb analysed the 5' RACE reads with MiXCR anew, one entry per CDR3 protein. Of roughly 350,000 distinct CDR3 sequences in the sample, over 4% were seen once. Remarks on this clonotype: The antigen remains undetermined.

The receptor comes from a man younger than 30 who received the YFV17D yellow fever vaccine. The sequences come from PBMCs, collected 5 days after the yellow fever booster vaccination.

In nucleotides, the CDR3 is TGTGCCAGCGGTTCGGACACCCCGTGGACCGGGGAGCTGTTTTTT. As protein: CASGSDTPWTGELFF. This chain uses TRBV5-6 with TRBJ2-2; D perhaps matches TRBD1 (5 bases). The CDR3 spans 15 residues. Germline assignment: CDR1 SGHDT and CDR2 YYEEEE. Trimming stripped 7 bases from V and 5 bases from J, with 18 bases between.